This T cell receptor beta chain was obtained from a study of cytomegalovirus exposure and HLA in healthy donors. Points from the study as a whole: Highly shared variants forming one cluster were likely a sequencing artifact.

Each donor's status was that of a healthy bone marrow donor. In the case of this clone: The antigen is unknown.

The PCR ran on 60 Vbeta and 13 Jbeta primers. Some clones are missing from TCRdb's copy, which holds only in-frame ones; the method was immunoSEQ multiplex PCR. The listing contains about 20,000 clones. Material for sequencing was PBMCs. The TCR was taken from a man aged 60 to 69 in good health and CMV-seropositive.

This CDR3 reads CASSIGGQAYGYTF. The DNA of the CDR3 is TGTGCCAGTAGTATCGGGGGACAGGCTTATGGCTACACCTTC. This chain uses TRBV19 with TRBJ1-2; 8 bases fit TRBD1. The CDR3 extends over 14 amino acids. Per the germline V gene, CDR1 is LNHDA and CDR2 is SQIVND (reference sequence). The ends lost 3 bases at V and 5 bases at J; junction bases unmatched: 5.